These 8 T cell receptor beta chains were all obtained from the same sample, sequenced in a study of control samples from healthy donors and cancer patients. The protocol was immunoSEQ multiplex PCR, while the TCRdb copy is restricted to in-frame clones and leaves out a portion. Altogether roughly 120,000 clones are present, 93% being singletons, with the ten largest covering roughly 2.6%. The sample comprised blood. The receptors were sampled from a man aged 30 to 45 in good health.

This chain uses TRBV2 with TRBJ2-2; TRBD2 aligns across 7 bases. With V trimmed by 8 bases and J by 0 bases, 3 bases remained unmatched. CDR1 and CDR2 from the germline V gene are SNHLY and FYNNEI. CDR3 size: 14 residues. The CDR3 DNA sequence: TGTGCCAGCGGGACTATTGCGAACACCGGGGAGCTGTTTTTT. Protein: CASGTIANTGELFF.

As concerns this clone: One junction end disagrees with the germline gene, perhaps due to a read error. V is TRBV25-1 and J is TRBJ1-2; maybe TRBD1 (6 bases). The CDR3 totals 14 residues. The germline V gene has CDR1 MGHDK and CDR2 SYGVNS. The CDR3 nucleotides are TGTGCCAGCAGACAACAGGGTGTCTTTCGTAAATCTTACTTC. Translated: CASRQQGVFRKSYF.

In DNA, the CDR3 is TGTGCCACCAGTGAGACGGCGCTCTATGGCTACACCTTC. It is translated as CATSETALYGYTF. This chain joins TRBV24-1 and TRBJ1-2; the D is unclear. CDR3 length: 13 amino acids. V was cut by 4 bases and J by 4 bases, with 9 bases left in between. Per the germline V gene, CDR1 is KGHDR and CDR2 is SFDVKD.

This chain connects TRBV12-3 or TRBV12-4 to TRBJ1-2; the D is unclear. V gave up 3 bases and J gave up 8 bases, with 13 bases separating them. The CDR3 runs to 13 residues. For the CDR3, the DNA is TGTGCCAGCAGTTTGGACCACTCCAGGGGCTACACCTTC. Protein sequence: CASSLDHSRGYTF.

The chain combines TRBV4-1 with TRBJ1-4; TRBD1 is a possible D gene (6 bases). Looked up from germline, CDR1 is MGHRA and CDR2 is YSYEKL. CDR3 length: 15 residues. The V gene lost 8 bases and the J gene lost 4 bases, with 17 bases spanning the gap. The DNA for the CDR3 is TGCGCCAGCGCTCGGACAGACGAGTTTAATGAAAAACTGTTTTTT. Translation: CASARTDEFNEKLFF.

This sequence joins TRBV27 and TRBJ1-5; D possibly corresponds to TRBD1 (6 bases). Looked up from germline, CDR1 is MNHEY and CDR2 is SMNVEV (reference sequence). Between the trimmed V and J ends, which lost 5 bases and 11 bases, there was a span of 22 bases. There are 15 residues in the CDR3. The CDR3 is CASSASTGLPRAQHF. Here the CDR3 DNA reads TGTGCCAGCAGTGCATCAACAGGGCTCCCTAGGGCCCAGCATTTT.

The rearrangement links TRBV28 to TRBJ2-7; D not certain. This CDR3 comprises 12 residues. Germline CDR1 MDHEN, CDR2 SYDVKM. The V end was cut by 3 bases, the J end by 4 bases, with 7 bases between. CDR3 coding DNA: TGTGCCAGCAGTTTCCCAATGTACGAGCAGTACTTC. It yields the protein CASSFPMYEQYF.

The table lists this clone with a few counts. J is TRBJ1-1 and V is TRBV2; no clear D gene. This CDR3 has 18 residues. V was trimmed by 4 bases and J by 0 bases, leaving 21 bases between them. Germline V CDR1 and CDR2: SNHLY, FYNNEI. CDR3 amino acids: CASSGFSQTKKLNTEAFF. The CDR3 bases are TGTGCCAGCAGTGGTTTCTCACAGACGAAAAAACTGAACACTGAAGCTTTCTTT.